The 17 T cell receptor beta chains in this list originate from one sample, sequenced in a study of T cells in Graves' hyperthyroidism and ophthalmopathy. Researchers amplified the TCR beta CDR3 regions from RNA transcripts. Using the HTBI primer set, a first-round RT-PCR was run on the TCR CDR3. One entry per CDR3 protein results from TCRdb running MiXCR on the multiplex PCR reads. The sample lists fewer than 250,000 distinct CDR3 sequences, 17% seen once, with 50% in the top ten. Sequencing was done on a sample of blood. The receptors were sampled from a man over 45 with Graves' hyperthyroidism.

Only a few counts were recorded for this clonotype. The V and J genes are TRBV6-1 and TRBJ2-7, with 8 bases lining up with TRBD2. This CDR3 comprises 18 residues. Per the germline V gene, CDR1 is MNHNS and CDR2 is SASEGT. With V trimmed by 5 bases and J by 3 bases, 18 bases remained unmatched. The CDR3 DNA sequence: TGTGCCAGCAGTTCCACTCTGGGCGGAGCGGGAGTGTTCTACGAGCAGTACTTC. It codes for CASSSTLGGAGVFYEQYF.

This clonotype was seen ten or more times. Written as DNA, the CDR3 is TGCAGTGCTAGAGATCTGGCGACTAGCGGGAGGGCAGGCCAAGAGACCCAGTACTTC. Residues: CSARDLATSGRAGQETQYF. V and J are TRBV20-1 and TRBJ2-5, with 14 bases matching TRBD2. The germline CDR1 and CDR2 sequences are DFQATT and SNEGSKA (reference sequence). CDR3 length equals 19 residues. V lost 0 bases, J lost 1 base, and 10 bases stayed unmatched.

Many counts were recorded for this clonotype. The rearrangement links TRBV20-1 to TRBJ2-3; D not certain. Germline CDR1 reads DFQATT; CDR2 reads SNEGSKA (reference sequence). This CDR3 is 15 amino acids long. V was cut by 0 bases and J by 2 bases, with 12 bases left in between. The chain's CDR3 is CSARDSGLFTDTQYF. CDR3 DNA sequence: TGCAGTGCTAGAGATTCCGGGCTATTCACAGATACGCAGTATTTT.

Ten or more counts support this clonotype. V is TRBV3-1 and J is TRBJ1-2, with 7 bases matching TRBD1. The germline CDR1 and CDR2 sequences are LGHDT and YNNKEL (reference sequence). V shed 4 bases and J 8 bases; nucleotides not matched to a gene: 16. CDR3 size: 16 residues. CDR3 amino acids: CASSRGVYRQGRGYTF. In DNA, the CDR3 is TGTGCCAGCAGCCGGGGGGTGTATCGACAGGGCCGGGGCTACACCTTC.

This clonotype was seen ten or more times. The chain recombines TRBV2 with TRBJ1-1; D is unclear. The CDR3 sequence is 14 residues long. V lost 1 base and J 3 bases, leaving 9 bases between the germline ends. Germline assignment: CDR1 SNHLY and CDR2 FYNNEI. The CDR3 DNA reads TGTGCCAGCAGTGAAGAGGGAATTGACACTGAAGCTTTCTTT. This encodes CASSEEGIDTEAFF.

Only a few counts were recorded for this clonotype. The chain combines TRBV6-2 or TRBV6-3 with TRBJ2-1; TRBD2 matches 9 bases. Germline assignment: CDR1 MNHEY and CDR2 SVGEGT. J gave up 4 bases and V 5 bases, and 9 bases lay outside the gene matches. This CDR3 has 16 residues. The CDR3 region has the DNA TGTGCCAGCAGTAGAGCTGGGACTAGCCTTTACAATGAGCAGTTCTTC. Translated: CASSRAGTSLYNEQFF.

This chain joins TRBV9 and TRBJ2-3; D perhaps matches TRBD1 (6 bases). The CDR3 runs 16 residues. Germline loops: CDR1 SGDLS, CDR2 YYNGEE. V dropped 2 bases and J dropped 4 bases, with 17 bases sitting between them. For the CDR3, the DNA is TGTGCCAGCAGCGTCAAGGGGGAGACGAGCGCAGATACGCAGTATTTT. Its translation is CASSVKGETSADTQYF.

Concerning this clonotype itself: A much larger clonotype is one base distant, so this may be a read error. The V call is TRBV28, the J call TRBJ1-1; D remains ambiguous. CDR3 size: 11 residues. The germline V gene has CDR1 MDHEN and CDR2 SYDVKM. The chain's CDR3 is CASRLVTGAFF. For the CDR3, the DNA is TGTGCCAGCAGGCTGGTTACTGGAGCTTTCTTT.

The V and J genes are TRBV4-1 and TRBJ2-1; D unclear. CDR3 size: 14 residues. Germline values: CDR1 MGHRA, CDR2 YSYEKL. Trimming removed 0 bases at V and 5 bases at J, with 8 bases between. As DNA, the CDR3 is TGCGCCAGCAGCCAAGATCCACTGAACAATGAGCAGTTCTTC. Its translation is CASSQDPLNNEQFF.

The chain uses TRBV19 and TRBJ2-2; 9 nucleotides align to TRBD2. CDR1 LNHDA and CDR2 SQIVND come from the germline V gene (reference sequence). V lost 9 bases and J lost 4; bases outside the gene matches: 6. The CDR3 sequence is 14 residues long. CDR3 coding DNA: TGTGCCAGCCAAGAGCGGGAGGCCACCGGGGAGCTGTTTTTT. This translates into CASQEREATGELFF.

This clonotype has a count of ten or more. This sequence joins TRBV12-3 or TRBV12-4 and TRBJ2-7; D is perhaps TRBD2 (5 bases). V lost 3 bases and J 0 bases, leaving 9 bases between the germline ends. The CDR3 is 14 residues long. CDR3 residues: CASSFGGRSYEQYF. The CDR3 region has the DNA TGTGCCAGCAGTTTTGGCGGGCGCTCCTACGAGCAGTACTTC.

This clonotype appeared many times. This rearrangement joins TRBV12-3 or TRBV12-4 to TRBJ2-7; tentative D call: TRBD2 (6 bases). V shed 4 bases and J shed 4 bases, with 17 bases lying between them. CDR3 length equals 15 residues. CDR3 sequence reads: CASSSSPEGGYEQYF. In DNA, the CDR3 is TGTGCCAGCAGTTCCTCACCGGAGGGCGGGTACGAGCAGTACTTC.

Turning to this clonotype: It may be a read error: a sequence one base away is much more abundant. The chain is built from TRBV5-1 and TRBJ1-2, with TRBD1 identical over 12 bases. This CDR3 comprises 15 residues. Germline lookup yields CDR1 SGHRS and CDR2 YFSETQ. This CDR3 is CAGSSGTGGASGYTF. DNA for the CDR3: TGCGCCGGCAGCTCCGGGACAGGGGGCGCCAGTGGCTACACCTTC.

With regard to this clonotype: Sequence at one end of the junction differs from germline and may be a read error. This CDR3 is CASSLGPGDRENEQYF. The CDR3 coding sequence is TGTGCCAGCAGCTTAGGACCGGGGGACAGGGAAAACGAGCAGTACTTC. The chain has TRBV5-1 and TRBJ2-7; 9 nucleotides match TRBD1. Germline V gene lookup returns CDR1 SGHRS and CDR2 YFSETQ. The CDR3 is 16 residues long.

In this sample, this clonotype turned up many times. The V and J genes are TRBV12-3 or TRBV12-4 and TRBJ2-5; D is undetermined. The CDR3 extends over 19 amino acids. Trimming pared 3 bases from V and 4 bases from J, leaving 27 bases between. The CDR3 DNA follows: TGTGCCAGCAGTTTCCTGACCGGGCAACCCGGACCCAAAAGAGAGACCCAGTACTTC. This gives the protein CASSFLTGQPGPKRETQYF.

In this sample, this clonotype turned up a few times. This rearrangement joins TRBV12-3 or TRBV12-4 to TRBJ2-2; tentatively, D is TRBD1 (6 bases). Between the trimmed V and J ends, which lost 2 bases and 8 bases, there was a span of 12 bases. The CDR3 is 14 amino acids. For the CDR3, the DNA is TGTGCCAGCAGTTTATTAGGGGGAAGGGGGGAGCTGTTTTTT. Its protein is CASSLLGGRGELFF.

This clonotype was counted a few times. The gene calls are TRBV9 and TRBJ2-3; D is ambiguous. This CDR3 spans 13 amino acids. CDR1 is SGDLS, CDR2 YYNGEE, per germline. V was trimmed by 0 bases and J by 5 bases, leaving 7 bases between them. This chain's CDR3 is CASSVGLGDTQYF. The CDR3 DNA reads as TGTGCCAGCAGCGTAGGTCTTGGAGATACGCAGTATTTT. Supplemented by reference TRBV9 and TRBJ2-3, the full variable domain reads DSGVTQTPKHLITATGQRVTLRCSPRSGDLSVYWYQQSLDQGLQFLIQYYNGEERAKGNILERFSAQQFPDLHSELNLSSLELGDSALYFCASSVGLGDTQYFGPGTRLTVL.